Here is one T cell receptor (beta chain) with its context. TCRdb's copy holds only in-frame clones and misses some; the assay was immunoSEQ multiplex PCR. The sample contains roughly 180,000 clones, 75% to 85% of which appear only once. The data belong to a study of blood T cell repertoires in COVID-19. The germline V gene has CDR1 SQVTM and CDR2 ANQGSEA. Trimming pared 0 bases from V and 11 bases from J, leaving 16 bases between. This CDR3 contains 13 residues. The clonotype originates from a woman in her fifties or sixties with COVID-19, enrolled during active disease. The material sequenced was peripheral blood. J is TRBJ1-1 and V is TRBV29-1; weak D call: TRBD1 (6 bases). The CDR3 protein is CSVEEDRDLRAFF. The CDR3 DNA reads as TGCAGCGTTGAAGAGGACAGAGATTTACGGGCTTTCTTT. The complete variable domain, with remaining parts taken from reference TRBV29-1 and TRBJ1-1, reads SAVISQKPSRDICQRGTSLTIQCQVDSQVTMMFWYRQQPGQSLTLIATANQGSEATYESGFVIDKFPISRPNLTFSTLTVSNMSPEDSSIYLCSVEEDRDLRAFFGQGTRLTVV.